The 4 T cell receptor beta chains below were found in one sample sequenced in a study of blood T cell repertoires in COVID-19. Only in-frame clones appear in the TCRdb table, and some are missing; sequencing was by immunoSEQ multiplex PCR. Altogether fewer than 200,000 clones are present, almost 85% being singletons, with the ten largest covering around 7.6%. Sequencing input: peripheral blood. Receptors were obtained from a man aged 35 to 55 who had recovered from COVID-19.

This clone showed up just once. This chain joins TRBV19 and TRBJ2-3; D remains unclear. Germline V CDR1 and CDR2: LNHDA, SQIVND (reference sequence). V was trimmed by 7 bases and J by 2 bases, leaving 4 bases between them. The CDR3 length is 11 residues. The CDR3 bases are TGTGCCAGTACCTCCACAGATACGCAGTATTTT. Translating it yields CASTSTDTQYF.

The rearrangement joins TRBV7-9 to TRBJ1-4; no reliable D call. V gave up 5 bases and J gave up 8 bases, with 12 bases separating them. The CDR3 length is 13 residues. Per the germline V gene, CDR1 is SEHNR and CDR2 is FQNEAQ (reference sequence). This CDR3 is CASSRSDGEKLFF. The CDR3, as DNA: TGTGCCAGCAGCCGGAGCGATGGGGAAAAACTGTTTTTT. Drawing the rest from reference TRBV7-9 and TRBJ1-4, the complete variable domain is DTGVSQNPRHKITKRGQNVTFRCDPISEHNRLYWYRQTLGQGPEFLTYFQNEAQLEKSRLLSDRFSAERPKGSFSTLEIQRTEQGDSAMYLCASSRSDGEKLFFGSGTQLSVL.

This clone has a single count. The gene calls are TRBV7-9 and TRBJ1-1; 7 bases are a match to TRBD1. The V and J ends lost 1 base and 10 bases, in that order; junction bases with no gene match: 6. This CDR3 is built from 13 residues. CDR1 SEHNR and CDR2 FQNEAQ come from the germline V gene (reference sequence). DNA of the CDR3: TGTGCCAGCAGCTTAGTGGGGACAGAGAGAGCTTTCTTT. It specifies CASSLVGTERAFF. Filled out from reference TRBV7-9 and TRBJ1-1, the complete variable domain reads DTGVSQNPRHKITKRGQNVTFRCDPISEHNRLYWYRQTLGQGPEFLTYFQNEAQLEKSRLLSDRFSAERPKGSFSTLEIQRTEQGDSAMYLCASSLVGTERAFFGQGTRLTVV.

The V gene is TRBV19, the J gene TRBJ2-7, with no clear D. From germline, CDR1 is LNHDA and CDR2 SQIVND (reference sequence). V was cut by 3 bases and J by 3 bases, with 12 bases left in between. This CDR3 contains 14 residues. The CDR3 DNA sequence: TGTGCCAGTAGTATGCAACTATCGGGCTACGAGCAGTACTTC. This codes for CASSMQLSGYEQYF.